This TCR beta chain stems from a study of blood T cell repertoires in COVID-19. In the study overall: Italy, Spain and the United States were the sources of the convalescent and acute COVID-19 samples. Sources were T cells, B-cell-depleted T cells, or PBMCs; the material itself was cDNA or gDNA.

Original handling: Amplification of reference gene primers provided the estimated nucleated cell counts. Clones were read by immunoSEQ multiplex PCR, and TCRdb kept only the in-frame ones, dropping some. Clonal size and the V and J genes are those of that table, whereas D and trimming came from the DNA. This table holds about 220,000 clones, approximately 86% found once. This clone was seen just once. From germline, CDR1 is SEHNR and CDR2 FQNEAQ (reference sequence). V was clipped by 2 bases and J by 1 base; unmatched bases: 9. The CDR3 covers 18 residues. The clonotype comes from a woman older than 75 with acute or convalescent COVID-19. The sequencing sample was made of peripheral blood. V and J are TRBV7-9 and TRBJ2-3; TRBD2 matches at 10 bases. The CDR3 protein is CASSLRSGGASGTDTQYF. The CDR3 region has the DNA TGTGCCAGCAGCTTAAGAAGCGGGGGGGCCTCAGGCACAGATACGCAGTATTTT.